This record covers a single T cell receptor (beta chain). Its antigen is not identified. Produced via immunoSEQ multiplex PCR; TCRdb's table is partial and in-frame only. The sample lists approximately 99,000 clones; about 90% were seen once. The entry originates in a study of graft-versus-host responses after intestinal transplantation. Background on the study: Multivisceral, liver-intestinal, or isolated intestinal transplants were performed in recipients. Every transplant recipient was induced with anti-thymocyte globulin, then maintained on tacrolimus and steroids for roughly 3 years.

Per the germline V gene, CDR1 is SEHNR and CDR2 is FQNEAQ (reference sequence). The germline V and J ends were trimmed by 1 base and 7 bases, with 23 bases remaining between them. This CDR3 comprises 18 residues. Study-level points and caveats: The presence of high graft-versus-host to host-versus-graft clonal ratios in allografts characterized patients with graft-donor T cell macrochimerism. Some GvH clones appeared in ileal mucosa or blood before recipient bone marrow.

Sample: unstimulated CD8+ T cells sorted from spleen or lymph node cells, taken before transplant. The rearrangement links TRBV7-9 to TRBJ2-1; D is undetermined. This clonotype originated in a human donor who was the organ donor for an intestinal transplant. The CDR3 here is CASSLGAVPFAWRNEQFF. The CDR3 DNA sequence: TGTGCCAGCAGCTTAGGGGCCGTTCCTTTTGCGTGGCGAAATGAGCAGTTCTTC. The full variable domain, completed using reference TRBV7-9 and TRBJ2-1, is DTGVSQNPRHKITKRGQNVTFRCDPISEHNRLYWYRQTLGQGPEFLTYFQNEAQLEKSRLLSDRFSAERPKGSFSTLEIQRTEQGDSAMYLCASSLGAVPFAWRNEQFFGPGTRLTVL.